This T cell receptor beta chain was sequenced during a study of blood T cells in healthy people across ages. The CDR3 covers 16 residues. Trimming stripped 3 bases from V and 0 bases from J, with 11 bases between. Germline CDR1 is KGHDR and CDR2 is SFDVKD. With regard to this clonotype: Antigen specificity is unknown.

Study-wide points: Long-lived donors exceeded aged donors in naive CD4+ cells and diversity.

Sample-barcoded 5' priming and a J-beta primer mix drove a second PCR of 7 to 11 cycles. Each of the cDNA molecules was tagged by a template-switch adaptor with 12 random nucleotides. TCRdb itself ran the 5' RACE reads through MiXCR, one entry per CDR3 protein. This sample has 1.5 million to 2 million distinct CDR3 sequences; about 28% occur once, and the top ten carry around 7.7%. The rearrangement joins TRBV24-1 to TRBJ2-1; D is unresolved. The source material was blood. This clonotype was obtained from a woman in her 30s in good health. CDR3 DNA sequence: TGTGCCACCAGTGATGTTGGCGCGAGCTCCTACAATGAGCAGTTCTTC. Its protein product is CATSDVGASSYNEQFF.